This T cell receptor beta chain came from a study of cytomegalovirus exposure and HLA in healthy donors (dated by TCRdb to between 2016 and 2019). Study-level background: According to an earlier analysis of several hundred of the donors, about 179 million T cells yielded 95 million to 140 million unique TCR beta sequences and around 280 Gb of sequence data. Along with the roughly 670-subject first cohort, a separate validation cohort of over a hundred different subjects was used. HLA typing included class I and class II loci at four-digit resolution. The study was designed to test whether signatures of past pathogen exposure could be identified by cataloging public T cell receptors. All discovery cohort repertoires had been generated using a single sequencing platform. Four to six DR-DQ haplotypes were handled as single units for association and clustering, since linkage in the cohort was strong. The study profiled the T cell repertoires of hundreds of subjects by immunosequencing and related them to cytomegalovirus serostatus. A later analysis re-examined previously published TCR beta repertoires from more than 650 donors and added high-resolution HLA genotyping to investigate patterns of TCR occurrence. An early release covering over 500 HLA-typed donors comprised about 290 gigabases of sequencing data and approximately 85 million unique TCR sequences. An earlier analysis of roughly 580 of the donors used high-throughput TCR beta sequencing to judge whether each TCR beta V gene segment behaved as functional or pseudogenic. Donor age, sex, ethnicity and CMV serostatus were compiled together with the repertoire data. In the later analysis, no new phenotypic data were used to find candidate immune exposures; instead, reliance was placed on TCR beta sequences and their occurrence across donors. Among 398 genotyped donors of the cohort, an average of about 240,000 unique TCR beta nucleotide sequences were sequenced per donor, roughly 18% of them non-productive. To predict cytomegalovirus infection status, the study combined high-throughput TCR immunosequencing, statistical association of individual TCRs with disease status, and machine learning. The number of donors typed differed by locus, with about 629-630 for A, B, C, DRB1 and DQB1, around 560 for DQA1, nearly 610 for DPA1, and around 450 for DPB1. In a later genetic analysis, genome-wide SNP genotypes for about three fifths of the roughly 670 donors were used, and that subset was treated as a discovery cohort. Of the roughly 400 genotyped donors, 70% to 90% were placed in the genetic ancestry cluster associated with self-reported Caucasian donors. The investigation overall reported the following: Linkage disequilibrium might explain the correlated functional status among segregating V segments, but an unknown experimental factor could not be excluded. Because HLA typing was unavailable for some donors at each locus, only the typed subset was used in association tests. Specific HLA alleles were associated with 18,000 or so TCR beta sequences at a false discovery rate of 0.05 in a later analysis. The only immune exposure information available for the cohort was CMV serostatus. Over 15 rarely observed V segments, including chromosome 9 orphons, were excluded from the earlier analysis of some 590 of the donors because counts were too low. In vitro tests confirmed that a few of the cytomegalovirus-associated TCR beta chains recognize cytomegalovirus antigens. While some public TCRs were present in many individuals, most TCR sequences turned up only very rarely across donors. In a later analysis, HLA-associated TCR beta chains showed more clonal expansion and lower generation probabilities than non-associated chains that were equally common. Cytomegalovirus status was reported to be diagnosed by the classifier with high specificity and sensitivity in both the original and validation cohorts. The sequencing pipeline was judged likely to have produced a cluster of highly shared sequence variants as a technical artifact. Presence/absence analyses assumed roughly uniform sequencing depth across donors, an assumption that may not hold. A later analysis found that TCR association rates varied across HLA loci, with DRB1 alleles showing the most associated TCRs and HLA-C alleles the fewest. A total of around 150 TCR beta chains were listed by the study as associated with cytomegalovirus. A further reported finding was that TCR beta sequences accurately predicted the HLA-A and HLA-B alleles for most subjects in the first cohort. Broadly in line with IMGT annotations, most TCR beta V segments showed up in productive rearrangements about 90% or about 30% of the time in an earlier analysis of around 550 of the donors. In a later analysis, several top co-occurrence clusters were reported to appear linked to parvovirus B19, influenza, CMV and Epstein-Barr virus. Because the 87-base-pair reads could not distinguish some IMGT-functional V segments, including TRBV6-2 and TRBV6-3, those segments were excluded. A later analysis found that most CMV-associated TCR beta chains appeared HLA-restricted, with HLA associations seemingly driven largely by CMV exposure. According to a later genetic analysis, donors in an Asian-associated ancestry cluster had fewer N-insertions in productive TCRs than the approximately 700-donor mean. In a later genetic analysis, a missense DCLRE1C variant was associated with V-gene and J-gene trimming of TCR beta chains, and the association was replicated in an independent cohort. The authors suggested that the approach could potentially be extended to other disease states and immunological phenotypes. The cohort was sequenced for TCR beta chains only, and without alpha or paired-chain data the features that could be detected were limited. Strong co-occurrence of HLA alleles, especially DR and DQ, made assigning TCR associations to individual alleles difficult.

In total, roughly 710 healthy bone marrow donors made up the cohort. At the time of sampling, every cohort member was nominally healthy, though immune exposures that went unrecorded were likely present. The donor was CMV seronegative and was included in the group of under 450 seronegative cohort members. Each donor provided a peripheral blood sample, and peripheral blood mononuclear cells were used for TCR beta sequencing. Genomic DNA was extracted from the blood cell samples with the Qiagen DNeasy Blood Extraction Kit. The receptor library was made with the immunoSEQ multiplex PCR assay. For the multiplex PCR, a mixture combining 60 forward primers for TCR Vbeta segments and 13 reverse primers for TCR Jbeta segments was used. Amplification of the CDR3 region of rearranged TCR beta genes was performed with a multiplex PCR assay on genomic DNA. On the Illumina HiSeq System, the amplified TCR beta libraries were sequenced as 87-base-pair reads. The published analysis was carried out like this. A later analysis tallied roughly 76 million unique TCR beta chains across the 700 or so repertoires, and around 9.9 million of those chains were shared by two or more donors. To remove PCR and sequencing errors, raw reads were error-corrected and collapsed into unique sequences using a nearest-neighbor algorithm that merged closely related sequences. CDR3 sequences were aligned to IMGT reference sequences to assign V, D and J gene segments. For a sequence to be retained, a match of at least six nucleotides was required to both a V gene segment and a J gene segment. Rearrangements were called productive when the CDR3 lacked stop codons and stayed in frame with V and J; all others were non-productive. Following IMGT convention, CDR3 was defined as the stretch from the second conserved V-encoded cysteine to the conserved J-encoded phenylalanine. In an earlier analysis of around 600 of the donors, sequences lacking an unambiguous match to a single V gene segment were excluded. An earlier analysis of a few hundred of the donors classified V segments as functional when productive rearrangements were above 56.7% and as segregating when the standard deviation between donors was above 5%. A statistical classification framework was developed to diagnose cytomegalovirus status using the catalog of TCR beta chain sequences. A later analysis assigned V and J genes by comparing TCR nucleotide sequences with IMGT/GENE-DB human TR gene sequences. Using the TCRdist pipeline, a later analysis assigned CDR3 sequences along with most-parsimonious VDJ recombination scenarios. In a later analysis, every TCR beta chain was defined by the combination of its CDR3 amino acid sequence and its V-gene family, and reads without a unique V-gene family were dropped. As a way to deal with suspected cross-contamination and a sequencing artifact, a later analysis dropped hundreds of nucleotide sequences that were highly shared and had low generation probability. In a later analysis, a clonal expansion index for each public chain was calculated from normalized within-repertoire ranks of inferred template counts. In a later analysis, generation probabilities were computed with a VDJ recombination model fitted to out-of-frame rearrangements, and the resulting probabilities were checked against IGoR. In a later analysis, hypergeometric tests were used to score TCR-TCR, TCR-HLA and TCR-CMV co-occurrence, with a repertoire-size bias correction applied to TCR pairs. False discovery rates were estimated in a later analysis by permuting HLA or CMV assignments 20 times. In a later analysis, co-occurring TCRs were grouped using DBSCAN, with TCRdist sequence similarity added in when clustering inside HLA-allele-positive subsets. Co-occurrence clustering excluded repertoires with fewer than 30,000 or more than 120,000 public chains, plus five with anomalous nucleotide sharing. The source is immuneACCESS, and TCRdb retained only in-frame sequences with V and J called. Part of the clones is not carried over; for the studies checked, unresolved V genes explain less than half of this, and the remainder is unexplained. From that table come the V and J calls and clone size; the DNA was used to work out D and trimming. Recorded for this sample are 180,000 or so clones; approximately 86% of them occurred a single time. The ten largest account for around 1.5% of the sample.

At the junction V is shortened by 6 bases and J by 5 bases, with 17 bases in between. The CDR3 goes from the cysteine to the phenylalanine over 15 residues. This entry keeps only the CDR3 DNA: 45 bases, framed from base 1. The germline V gene supplies CDR1 MDHEN and CDR2 SYDVKM. Details on this clone: Its antigen target is currently unknown. Per-base quality was not reported, and no clone a single base away is much larger than it.

The source is a male donor in good health and CMV-seronegative. Sequencing was carried out using PBMCs. The V gene is TRBV28 and the J gene is TRBJ1-5, and TRBD1 may be the D gene, going by 6 matching bases. The DNA sequence follows: TGTGCCAGCAGCCGGGACACTTCCACGCATCAGCCCCAGCATTTT. This sequence encodes CASSRDTSTHQPQHF. With the rest looked up from the reference TRBV28 and TRBJ1-5 genes rather than sequenced, the full variable domain is DVKVTQSSRYLVKRTGEKVFLECVQDMDHENMFWYRQDPGLGLRLIYFSYDVKMKEKGDIPEGYSVSREKKERFSLILESASTNQTSMYLCASSRDTSTHQPQHFGDGTRLSIL.